This T cell receptor (beta chain) was identified during a study of blood T cell repertoires in COVID-19. Whole-study context: Sites across the United States, Italy and Spain contributed samples from acute and convalescent COVID-19. The analysed material was cDNA or gDNA that came from T cells, B-cell-depleted T cells, or PBMCs.

V dropped 3 bases and J dropped 5; count of bases not matched to a gene: 6. The CDR3 is 14 residues long. The germline CDR1 and CDR2 sequences are DFQATT and SNEGSKA (reference sequence). Per the authors' pipeline: Reference gene primer amplification gave nucleated cell count estimates. Assay used: immunoSEQ multiplex PCR; TCRdb lists only in-frame clones, some missing. The V and J calls and the clone size are those of that table, but D and trimming were determined from the DNA. Here the sample spans 40,000 or so clones, 65% to 85% being singletons. Sequenced: peripheral blood. The source of this sequence is a man in his 60s in a cohort sampled during active COVID-19. V usage is TRBV20-1 and J usage is TRBJ1-1; TRBD1 matches 10 bases. The CDR3 DNA reads TGCAGTGCTAGTTTAGGACAGGGGGGAACTGAAGCTTTCTTT. Amino acids: CSASLGQGGTEAFF.